This T cell receptor (beta chain) was captured by sequencing in a study of blood T cells in healthy people across ages. Whole-study context: Template switching retrieved approximately one barcoded beta molecule for each two T cells.

Trimming pared 0 bases from V and 2 bases from J, leaving 7 bases between. The germline gives CDR1 DFQATT, CDR2 SNEGSKA (reference sequence). The CDR3 is 13 residues long. This clonotype has only a few counts. It was with a sample-barcoded 5' primer and a J-beta primer mix that a second PCR of roughly 7 to 12 cycles was run. TCRdb re-called the 5' RACE reads through MiXCR, storing one row per CDR3 protein. This sample has over 450,000 distinct CDR3 sequences, with around 24% found just once. The sample also formed part of further work on T cells of mothers and their children.

This clonotype originated in a boy between 10 and 17 years old in good health. Sequenced: blood. The J gene is TRBJ1-2, the V gene TRBV20-1; D not certain. The CDR3 is CSARDFKNYGYTF. The CDR3 DNA sequence: TGCAGTGCTAGAGATTTTAAGAACTATGGCTACACCTTC.